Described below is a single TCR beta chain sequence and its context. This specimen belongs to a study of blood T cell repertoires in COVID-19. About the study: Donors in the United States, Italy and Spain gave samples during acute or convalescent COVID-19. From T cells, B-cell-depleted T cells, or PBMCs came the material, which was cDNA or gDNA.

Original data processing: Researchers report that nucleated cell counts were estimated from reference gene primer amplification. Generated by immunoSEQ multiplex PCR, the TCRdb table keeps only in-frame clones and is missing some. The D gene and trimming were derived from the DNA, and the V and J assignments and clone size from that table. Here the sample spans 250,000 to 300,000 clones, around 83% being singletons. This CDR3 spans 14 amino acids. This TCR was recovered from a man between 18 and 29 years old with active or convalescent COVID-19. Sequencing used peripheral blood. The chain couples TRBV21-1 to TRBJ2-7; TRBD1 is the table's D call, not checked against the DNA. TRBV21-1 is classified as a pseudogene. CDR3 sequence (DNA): TGTGCCAGCAGCAAAGCAGGGGTTTCCTACGAGCAGTACTTC. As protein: CASSKAGVSYEQYF.